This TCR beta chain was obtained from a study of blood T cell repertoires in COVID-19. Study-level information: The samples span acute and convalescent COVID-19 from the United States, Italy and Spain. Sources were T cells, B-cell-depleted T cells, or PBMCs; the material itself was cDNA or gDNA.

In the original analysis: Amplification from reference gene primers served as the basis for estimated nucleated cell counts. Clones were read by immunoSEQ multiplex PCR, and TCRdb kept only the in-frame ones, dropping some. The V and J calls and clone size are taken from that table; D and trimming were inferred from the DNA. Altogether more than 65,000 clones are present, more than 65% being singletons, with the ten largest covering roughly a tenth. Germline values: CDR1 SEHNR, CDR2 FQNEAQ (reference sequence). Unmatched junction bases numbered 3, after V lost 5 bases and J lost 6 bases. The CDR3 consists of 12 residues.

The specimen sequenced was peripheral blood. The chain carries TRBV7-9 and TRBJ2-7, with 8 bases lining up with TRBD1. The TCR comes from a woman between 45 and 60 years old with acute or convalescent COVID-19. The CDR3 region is CASSPQGGEQYF. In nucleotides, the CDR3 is TGTGCCAGCAGCCCACAGGGGGGCGAGCAGTACTTC.